The rows below give T cell receptor beta chains drawn from one sample of a study of shared clonotypes between healthy human individuals. Using immunoSEQ multiplex PCR, the repertoire was profiled, and TCRdb retains in-frame clones only, with some absent. The data contain 2 million to 3 million clones, 80% to 95% of them singletons. The sample consisted of naive CD4+ T cells from PBMCs. The receptors derive from a young man in good health. Some clones in this sample may be carry-over from other donors' samples. The CDR3 runs from the conserved cysteine through the conserved F or W. A D gene is named only where the DNA matches it firmly. Clone size appears in some rows only: once, few, many, or a class for an expanded clone.

abundance: once; v_gene: TRBV14; d_gene: TRBD1; j_gene: TRBJ2-5; len: 16; CDR3nt: TGTGCCAGCAGCCCCACCCAGACAGGGGGGCACGAGACCCAGTACTTC; CDR3aa: CASSPTQTGGHETQYF
abundance: NA; v_gene: TRBV5-1; d_gene: NA; j_gene: TRBJ1-1; len: 15; CDR3nt: TGCGCCAGCAGCTCGTCCCCCAGCTCGAACACTGAAGCTTTCTTT; CDR3aa: CASSSSPSSNTEAFF
abundance: NA; v_gene: TRBV10-3; d_gene: NA; j_gene: TRBJ1-2; len: 12; CDR3nt: TGTGCCATCAGTGAGTCGAGATATGGCTACACCTTC; CDR3aa: CAISESRYGYTF
abundance: few; v_gene: TRBV29-1; d_gene: NA; j_gene: TRBJ1-4; len: 13; CDR3nt: TGCAGCGTTGTGACAGGCCATAATGAAAAACTGTTTTTT; CDR3aa: CSVVTGHNEKLFF
abundance: NA; v_gene: TRBV28; d_gene: TRBD1; j_gene: TRBJ2-3; len: 15; CDR3nt: TGTGCCAGCAGTTCAAAGACAGGGGTGTCAGATACGCAGTATTTT; CDR3aa: CASSSKTGVSDTQYF
abundance: NA; v_gene: TRBV4-1; d_gene: TRBD2; j_gene: TRBJ2-2; len: 18; CDR3nt: TGCGCCAGCAGCCAAACGACTAGCGGGAGGGGAATCCCCGGGGAGCTGTTTTTT; CDR3aa: CASSQTTSGRGIPGELFF
abundance: NA; v_gene: TRBV6-5; d_gene: TRBD1; j_gene: TRBJ1-2; len: 14; CDR3nt: TGTGCCAGCAGACCAGGGGGCGCAAACTATGGCTACACCTTC; CDR3aa: CASRPGGANYGYTF
abundance: NA; v_gene: TRBV5-1; d_gene: TRBD2; j_gene: TRBJ2-1; len: 18; CDR3nt: TGCGCCAGCAGCCGGGCATTCGAGACTAGCGGGAGGTCCGATGAGCAGTTCTTC; CDR3aa: CASSRAFETSGRSDEQFF
abundance: NA; v_gene: TRBV5-4; d_gene: NA; j_gene: TRBJ1-3; len: 15; CDR3nt: TGTGCCAGCAGCTTAAGTCAGGCTGGGGGAAACACCATATATTTT; CDR3aa: CASSLSQAGGNTIYF
abundance: NA; v_gene: TRBV5-1; d_gene: NA; j_gene: TRBJ2-1; len: 15; CDR3nt: TGCGCCAGCAGCTTTACTCTAGCCTCCTACAATGAGCAGTTCTTC; CDR3aa: CASSFTLASYNEQFF
abundance: NA; v_gene: TRBV2; d_gene: TRBD1; j_gene: TRBJ2-1; len: 15; CDR3nt: TGTGCCAGCAGTTTGGGGACAGGGGGCATTCGGGAGCAGTTCTTC; CDR3aa: CASSLGTGGIREQFF
abundance: NA; v_gene: TRBV7-2; d_gene: TRBD1; j_gene: TRBJ2-7; len: 14; CDR3nt: TGTGCCAGCAGCTTATTGGACAGGGGCTACGAGCAGTACTTC; CDR3aa: CASSLLDRGYEQYF
abundance: many; v_gene: TRBV4-1; d_gene: NA; j_gene: TRBJ1-1; len: 16; CDR3nt: TGCGCCAGCAGCCAAGACAGGGCCCGAGCGAACACTGAAGCTTTCTTT; CDR3aa: CASSQDRARANTEAFF
abundance: NA; v_gene: TRBV5-1; d_gene: NA; j_gene: TRBJ2-1; len: 15; CDR3nt: TGCGCCAGCAGCGACGTAGCGCAAACTTACAATGAGCAGTTCTTC; CDR3aa: CASSDVAQTYNEQFF
abundance: NA; v_gene: TRBV2; d_gene: NA; j_gene: TRBJ1-3; len: 16; CDR3nt: TGTGCCAGCATGGGAGGGACACGCGGTGCGGGAAACACCATATATTTT; CDR3aa: CASMGGTRGAGNTIYF
abundance: NA; v_gene: TRBV9; d_gene: NA; j_gene: TRBJ1-1; len: 13; CDR3nt: TGTGCCAGCAGCGTATTTCCCTCCACTGAAGCTTTCTTT; CDR3aa: CASSVFPSTEAFF
abundance: NA; v_gene: TRBV27; d_gene: NA; j_gene: TRBJ2-3; len: 14; CDR3nt: TGTGCCAGCAGTTTTCAGCTCTCCCCCCATACGCAGTATTTT; CDR3aa: CASSFQLSPHTQYF
abundance: once; v_gene: TRBV19; d_gene: NA; j_gene: TRBJ2-7; len: 13; CDR3nt: TGTGCCAGTAGTCCCACAGGGTCCTACGAGCAGTACTTC; CDR3aa: CASSPTGSYEQYF
abundance: NA; v_gene: TRBV18; d_gene: NA; j_gene: TRBJ2-3; len: 15; CDR3nt: TGTGCCAGCTCACCACCAGGGCGAAGCACAGATACGCAGTATTTT; CDR3aa: CASSPPGRSTDTQYF
abundance: NA; v_gene: TRBV2; d_gene: NA; j_gene: TRBJ2-7; len: 12; CDR3nt: TGTGCCAGCAGTGCCGTAGCGTGGGAGCAGTACTTC; CDR3aa: CASSAVAWEQYF
abundance: NA; v_gene: TRBV18; d_gene: TRBD1; j_gene: TRBJ1-3; len: 15; CDR3nt: TGTGCCAGCTCACCGACAGGACAGGGACGAAACACCATATATTTT; CDR3aa: CASSPTGQGRNTIYF
abundance: NA; v_gene: TRBV7-8; d_gene: NA; j_gene: TRBJ2-7; len: 14; CDR3nt: TGTGCCAGCAGCTTAGGATTGGCATACTACGAGCAGTACTTC; CDR3aa: CASSLGLAYYEQYF
abundance: NA; v_gene: TRBV10-3; d_gene: NA; j_gene: TRBJ2-3; len: 15; CDR3nt: TGTGCCATCAGTGATCCCAGAACTAGCACAGATACGCAGTATTTT; CDR3aa: CAISDPRTSTDTQYF
abundance: NA; v_gene: TRBV6-6; d_gene: TRBD2; j_gene: TRBJ2-2; len: 13; CDR3nt: TGTGCCAGCAGTTACGGGGGGGACGGGGAGCTGTTTTTT; CDR3aa: CASSYGGDGELFF
abundance: few; v_gene: TRBV7-8; d_gene: NA; j_gene: TRBJ2-5; len: 15; CDR3nt: TGTGCCAGCAGCTTGCTCGGACAATTGGGGGAGACCCAGTACTTC; CDR3aa: CASSLLGQLGETQYF
abundance: NA; v_gene: TRBV11-3; d_gene: TRBD2; j_gene: TRBJ2-1; len: 15; CDR3nt: TGTGCCAGCAGCTCTAGCGGGAGGGGGGACAATGAGCAGTTCTTC; CDR3aa: CASSSSGRGDNEQFF
abundance: NA; v_gene: TRBV29-1; d_gene: NA; j_gene: TRBJ1-2; len: 15; CDR3nt: TGCAGCGTTGAGACAGAAGTATTGCCTCGCTATGGCTACACCTTC; CDR3aa: CSVETEVLPRYGYTF
abundance: NA; v_gene: TRBV7-9; d_gene: TRBD2; j_gene: TRBJ2-2; len: 16; CDR3nt: TGTGCCAGCAGCCCACTAGCGGGAGGGGTCACCGGGGAGCTGTTTTTT; CDR3aa: CASSPLAGGVTGELFF
abundance: NA; v_gene: TRBV6-5; d_gene: NA; j_gene: TRBJ1-3; len: 15; CDR3nt: TGTGCCAGCAGTTACGCCCGGAACTCTGGAAACACCATATATTTT; CDR3aa: CASSYARNSGNTIYF
abundance: NA; v_gene: TRBV7-2; d_gene: NA; j_gene: TRBJ2-2; len: 14; CDR3nt: TGTGCCAGCAGACGGACTCGCAGTACCGGGGAGCTGTTTTTT; CDR3aa: CASRRTRSTGELFF
abundance: NA; v_gene: TRBV2; d_gene: TRBD1; j_gene: TRBJ1-5; len: 15; CDR3nt: TGTGCCAGCAAACCGGGACAGGGGGACAATCAGCCCCAGCATTTT; CDR3aa: CASKPGQGDNQPQHF
abundance: NA; v_gene: TRBV19; d_gene: TRBD1; j_gene: TRBJ1-2; len: 13; CDR3nt: TGTGCCATCAGGACAGGGGCTAACTATGGCTACACCTTC; CDR3aa: CAIRTGANYGYTF
abundance: NA; v_gene: TRBV5-5; d_gene: NA; j_gene: TRBJ1-1; len: 15; CDR3nt: TGTGCCAGCAGCCACGGGCCGGGGGTCCTTAGTGAAGCTTTCTTT; CDR3aa: CASSHGPGVLSEAFF
abundance: NA; v_gene: TRBV10-2; d_gene: NA; j_gene: TRBJ2-7; len: 11; CDR3nt: TGCGCCGCCGGCAGGGCCTACGAGCAGTACTTC; CDR3aa: CAAGRAYEQYF
abundance: NA; v_gene: TRBV28; d_gene: NA; j_gene: TRBJ1-6; len: 11; CDR3nt: TGTGCCAGCCCTCATAATTCACCCCTCCACTTT; CDR3aa: CASPHNSPLHF
abundance: once; v_gene: TRBV5-6; d_gene: NA; j_gene: TRBJ1-1; len: 13; CDR3nt: TGTGCCAGCAGCTTGGCCGGTTCCACTGAAGCTTTCTTT; CDR3aa: CASSLAGSTEAFF
abundance: NA; v_gene: TRBV28; d_gene: NA; j_gene: TRBJ1-3; len: 17; CDR3nt: TGTGCCAGCAGTACCCGTTACACGGACCGATCTGGAAACACCATATATTTT; CDR3aa: CASSTRYTDRSGNTIYF
abundance: NA; v_gene: TRBV2; d_gene: TRBD1; j_gene: TRBJ2-7; len: 16; CDR3nt: TGTGCCAGCACCCCTTACGGACAGGGGCAAGGTTACGAGCAGTACTTC; CDR3aa: CASTPYGQGQGYEQYF
abundance: NA; v_gene: TRBV7-2; d_gene: TRBD1; j_gene: TRBJ1-2; len: 13; CDR3nt: TGTGCCAGCAGCTCCAGACAGGGAGGAGGCTACACCTTC; CDR3aa: CASSSRQGGGYTF
abundance: NA; v_gene: TRBV5-4; d_gene: TRBD1; j_gene: TRBJ1-4; len: 14; CDR3nt: TGTGCCAGCAGCGGCGCGGACAGGGGTGAAAAACTGTTTTTT; CDR3aa: CASSGADRGEKLFF
abundance: NA; v_gene: TRBV28; d_gene: NA; j_gene: TRBJ2-3; len: 15; CDR3nt: TGTGCCAGCATAGAATTGGGGGCCTTCACAGATACGCAGTATTTT; CDR3aa: CASIELGAFTDTQYF
abundance: NA; v_gene: TRBV9; d_gene: NA; j_gene: TRBJ2-3; len: 12; CDR3nt: TGTGCCAGCAGCAGAGACTCGGATACGCAGTATTTT; CDR3aa: CASSRDSDTQYF
abundance: once; v_gene: TRBV4-1; d_gene: TRBD2; j_gene: TRBJ2-7; len: 16; CDR3nt: TGCGCCAGCACCGAAAGGGTGCTAACTAGCGCCTACGAGCAGTACTTC; CDR3aa: CASTERVLTSAYEQYF
abundance: NA; v_gene: TRBV7-8; d_gene: TRBD1; j_gene: TRBJ1-1; len: 15; CDR3nt: TGTGCCAGCAGCTTGAGGGGACAGCCGAACACTGAAGCTTTCTTT; CDR3aa: CASSLRGQPNTEAFF
abundance: NA; v_gene: TRBV15; d_gene: NA; j_gene: TRBJ2-3; len: 15; CDR3nt: TGTGCCACCAGCAGAGACCCGGGAACTACAGATACGCAGTATTTT; CDR3aa: CATSRDPGTTDTQYF
abundance: NA; v_gene: TRBV9; d_gene: NA; j_gene: TRBJ2-3; len: 14; CDR3nt: TGTGCCAGCAGCGTACCATCAGGGGCCGATACGCAGTATTTT; CDR3aa: CASSVPSGADTQYF
abundance: NA; v_gene: TRBV29-1; d_gene: TRBD2; j_gene: TRBJ2-5; len: 15; CDR3nt: TGCAGCGTTGAATTTGGACTAGCGGGAGAAGAGACCCAGTACTTC; CDR3aa: CSVEFGLAGEETQYF